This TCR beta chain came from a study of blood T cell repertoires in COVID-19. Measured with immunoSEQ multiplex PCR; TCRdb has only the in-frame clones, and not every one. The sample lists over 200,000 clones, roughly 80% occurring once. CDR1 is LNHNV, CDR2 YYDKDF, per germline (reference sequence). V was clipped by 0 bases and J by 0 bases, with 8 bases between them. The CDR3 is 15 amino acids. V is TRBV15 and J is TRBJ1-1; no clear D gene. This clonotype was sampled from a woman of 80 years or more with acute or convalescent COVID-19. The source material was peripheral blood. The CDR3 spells CATSRDKLMNTEAFF. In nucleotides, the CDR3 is TGTGCCACCAGCAGAGATAAACTGATGAACACTGAAGCTTTCTTT.